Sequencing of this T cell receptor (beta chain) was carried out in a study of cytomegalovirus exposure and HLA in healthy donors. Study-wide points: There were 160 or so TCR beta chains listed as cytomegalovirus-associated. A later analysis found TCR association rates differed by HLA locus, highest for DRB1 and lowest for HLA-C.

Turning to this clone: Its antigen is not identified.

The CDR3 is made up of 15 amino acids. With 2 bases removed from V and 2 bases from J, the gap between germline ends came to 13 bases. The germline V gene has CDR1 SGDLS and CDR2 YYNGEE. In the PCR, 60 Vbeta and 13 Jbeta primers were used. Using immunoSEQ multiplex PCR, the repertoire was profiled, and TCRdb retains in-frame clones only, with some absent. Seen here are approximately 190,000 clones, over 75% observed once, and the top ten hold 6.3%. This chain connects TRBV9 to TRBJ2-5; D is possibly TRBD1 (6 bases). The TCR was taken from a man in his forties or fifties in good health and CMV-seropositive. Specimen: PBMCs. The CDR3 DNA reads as TGTGCCAGCAGCGTCGGGTGGGGGCATCAAGAGACCCAGTACTTC. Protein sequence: CASSVGWGHQETQYF.